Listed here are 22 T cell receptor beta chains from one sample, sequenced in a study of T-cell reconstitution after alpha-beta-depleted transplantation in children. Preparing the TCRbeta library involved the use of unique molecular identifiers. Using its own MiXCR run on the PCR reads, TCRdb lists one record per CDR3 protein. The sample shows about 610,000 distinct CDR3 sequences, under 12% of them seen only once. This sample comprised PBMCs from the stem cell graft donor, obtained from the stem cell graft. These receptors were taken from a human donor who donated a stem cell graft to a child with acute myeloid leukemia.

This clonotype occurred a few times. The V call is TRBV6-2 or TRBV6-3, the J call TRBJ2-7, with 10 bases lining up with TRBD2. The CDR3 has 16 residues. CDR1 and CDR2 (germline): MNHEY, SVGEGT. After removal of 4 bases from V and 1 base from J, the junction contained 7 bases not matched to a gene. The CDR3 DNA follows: TGTGCCAGCAGTTCGCAGGCGGGACTAGCGTCCTACGAGCAGTACTTC. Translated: CASSSQAGLASYEQYF.

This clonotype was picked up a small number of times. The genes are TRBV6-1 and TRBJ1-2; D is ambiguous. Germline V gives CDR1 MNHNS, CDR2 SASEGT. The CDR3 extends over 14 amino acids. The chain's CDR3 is CATTRRSPIYGYTF. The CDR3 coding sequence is TGTGCTACAACGCGGAGGTCCCCCATCTATGGCTACACCTTC.

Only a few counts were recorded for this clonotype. This CDR3 reads CASSVGGDPNQPQHF. In nucleotides, the CDR3 is TGTGCCAGCAGCGTAGGGGGGGACCCCAATCAGCCCCAGCATTTT. The chain has TRBV9 and TRBJ1-5; possibly TRBD1 for D (5 bases). This CDR3 has 15 amino acids. With 0 bases removed from V and 3 bases from J, the gap between germline ends came to 10 bases. Germline V CDR1 and CDR2: SGDLS, YYNGEE.

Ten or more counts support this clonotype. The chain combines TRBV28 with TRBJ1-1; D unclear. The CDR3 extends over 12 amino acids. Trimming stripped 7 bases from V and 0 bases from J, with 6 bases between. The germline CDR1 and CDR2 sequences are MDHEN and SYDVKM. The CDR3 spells CASIGMNTEAFF. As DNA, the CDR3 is TGTGCCAGCATTGGTATGAACACTGAAGCTTTCTTT.

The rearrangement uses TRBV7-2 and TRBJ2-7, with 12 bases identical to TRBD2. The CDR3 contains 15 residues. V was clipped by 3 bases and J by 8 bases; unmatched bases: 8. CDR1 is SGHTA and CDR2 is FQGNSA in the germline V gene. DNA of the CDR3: TGTGCCAGCAGCTTGGGGACTAGCGGGTCGTTTCAGCAGTACTTC. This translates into CASSLGTSGSFQQYF.

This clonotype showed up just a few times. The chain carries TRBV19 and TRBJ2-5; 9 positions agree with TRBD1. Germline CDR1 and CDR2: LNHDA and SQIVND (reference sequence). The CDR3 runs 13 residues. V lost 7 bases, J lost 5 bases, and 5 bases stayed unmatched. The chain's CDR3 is CASTRTGVETQYF. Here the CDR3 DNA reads TGTGCCAGTACGAGGACAGGGGTGGAGACCCAGTACTTC.

The chain's CDR3 is CASSGRQGLNTEAFF. DNA of the CDR3: TGTGCCAGCAGTGGACGACAAGGACTGAACACTGAAGCTTTCTTT. The chain uses TRBV12-3 or TRBV12-4 and TRBJ1-1, with D unclear. The germline V and J ends were trimmed by 5 bases and 0 bases, with 13 bases remaining between them. The CDR3 consists of 15 residues.

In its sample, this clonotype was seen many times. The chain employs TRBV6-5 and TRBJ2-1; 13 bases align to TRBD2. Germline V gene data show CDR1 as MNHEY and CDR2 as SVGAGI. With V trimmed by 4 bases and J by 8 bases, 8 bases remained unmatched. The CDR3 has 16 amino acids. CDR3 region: CASSSPGLAGFHEQFF. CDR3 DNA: TGTGCCAGCAGTTCCCCGGGACTAGCGGGATTCCATGAGCAGTTCTTC.

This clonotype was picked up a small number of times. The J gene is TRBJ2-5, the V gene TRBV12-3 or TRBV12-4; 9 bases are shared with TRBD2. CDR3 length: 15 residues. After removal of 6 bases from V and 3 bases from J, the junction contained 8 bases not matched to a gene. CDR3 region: CASSSKGLAEETQYF. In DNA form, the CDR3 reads TGTGCCAGCAGCTCTAAGGGACTAGCAGAAGAGACCCAGTACTTC.

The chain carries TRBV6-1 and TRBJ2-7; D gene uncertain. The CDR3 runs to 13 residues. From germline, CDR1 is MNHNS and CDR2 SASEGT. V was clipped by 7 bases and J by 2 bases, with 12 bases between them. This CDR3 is CASMVGWAYEQYF. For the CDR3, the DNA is TGTGCCAGCATGGTGGGTTGGGCCTACGAGCAGTACTTC.

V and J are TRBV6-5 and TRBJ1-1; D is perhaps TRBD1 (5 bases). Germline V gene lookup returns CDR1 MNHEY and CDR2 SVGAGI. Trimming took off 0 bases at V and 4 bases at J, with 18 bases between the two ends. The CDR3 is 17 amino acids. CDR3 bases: TGTGCCAGCAGTTACTCGAAGGAGACAGTCATCCGCACTGAAGCTTTCTTT. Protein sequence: CASSYSKETVIRTEAFF.

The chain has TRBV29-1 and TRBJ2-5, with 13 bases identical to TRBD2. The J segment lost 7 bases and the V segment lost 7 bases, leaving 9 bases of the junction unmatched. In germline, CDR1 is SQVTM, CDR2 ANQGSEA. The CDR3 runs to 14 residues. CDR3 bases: TGCAGCGCCCGACTAGCGGGAGGTCGGCCGACCCAGTACTTC. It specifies CSARLAGGRPTQYF.

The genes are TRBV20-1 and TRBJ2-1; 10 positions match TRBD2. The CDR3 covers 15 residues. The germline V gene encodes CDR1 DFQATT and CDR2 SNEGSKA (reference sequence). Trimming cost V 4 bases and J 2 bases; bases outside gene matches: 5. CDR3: CSAITSGTTYNEQFF. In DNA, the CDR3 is TGCAGTGCTATCACTAGCGGGACTACCTACAATGAGCAGTTCTTC.

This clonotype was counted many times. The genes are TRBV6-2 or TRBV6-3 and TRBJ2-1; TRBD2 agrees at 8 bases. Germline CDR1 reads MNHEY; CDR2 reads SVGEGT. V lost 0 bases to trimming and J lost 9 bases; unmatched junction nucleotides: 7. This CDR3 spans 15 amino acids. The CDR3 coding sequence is TGTGCCAGCAGTTACTCAGCGGGAGTGTACGGTGAGCAGTTCTTC. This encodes CASSYSAGVYGEQFF.

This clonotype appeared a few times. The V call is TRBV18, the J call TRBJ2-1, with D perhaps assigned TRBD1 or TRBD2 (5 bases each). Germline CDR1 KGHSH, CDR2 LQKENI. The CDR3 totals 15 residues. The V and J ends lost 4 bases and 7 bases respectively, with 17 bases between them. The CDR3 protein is CASSRGSVLGNEQFF. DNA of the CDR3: TGTGCCAGCTCACGGGGGTCGGTTCTAGGAAATGAGCAGTTCTTC.

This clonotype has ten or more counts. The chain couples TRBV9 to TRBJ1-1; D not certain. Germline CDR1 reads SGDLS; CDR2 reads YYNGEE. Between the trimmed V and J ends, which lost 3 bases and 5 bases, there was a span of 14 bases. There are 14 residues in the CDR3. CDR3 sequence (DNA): TGTGCCAGCAGCGCCCTAGACCGGGAGACTGAAGCTTTCTTT. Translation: CASSALDRETEAFF.

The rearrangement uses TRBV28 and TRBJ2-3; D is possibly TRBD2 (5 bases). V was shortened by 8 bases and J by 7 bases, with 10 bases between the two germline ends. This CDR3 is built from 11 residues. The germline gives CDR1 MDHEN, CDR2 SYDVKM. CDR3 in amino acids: CASGWENTQYF. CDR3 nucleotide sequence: TGTGCCAGCGGATGGGAGAATACGCAGTATTTT.

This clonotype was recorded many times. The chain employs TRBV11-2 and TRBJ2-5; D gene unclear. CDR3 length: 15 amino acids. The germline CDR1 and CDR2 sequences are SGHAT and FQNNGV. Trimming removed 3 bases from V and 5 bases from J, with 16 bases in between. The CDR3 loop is CASSFRLSQEETQYF. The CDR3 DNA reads TGTGCCAGCAGCTTTCGTCTATCCCAGGAGGAGACCCAGTACTTC.

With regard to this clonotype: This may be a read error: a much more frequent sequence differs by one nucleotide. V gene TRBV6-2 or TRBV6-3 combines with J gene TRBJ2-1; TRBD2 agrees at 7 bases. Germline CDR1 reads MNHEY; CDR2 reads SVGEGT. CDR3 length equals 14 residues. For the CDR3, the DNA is TGTGCCAGCCTACTAGCGCCTACTTACAATGGGCAGTTCTTC. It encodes CASLLAPTYNGQFF.

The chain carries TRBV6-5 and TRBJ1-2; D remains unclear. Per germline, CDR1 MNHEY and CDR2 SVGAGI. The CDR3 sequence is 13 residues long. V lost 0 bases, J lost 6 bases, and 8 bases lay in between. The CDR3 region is CASSYSMGDGYTF. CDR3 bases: TGTGCCAGCAGTTACTCGATGGGAGATGGCTACACCTTC.

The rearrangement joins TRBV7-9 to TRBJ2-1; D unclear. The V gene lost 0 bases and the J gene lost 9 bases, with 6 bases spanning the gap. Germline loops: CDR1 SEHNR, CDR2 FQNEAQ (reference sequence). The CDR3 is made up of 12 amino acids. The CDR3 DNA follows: TGTGCCAGCAGCTTAGCGGGTTTTGAGCAGTTCTTC. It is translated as CASSLAGFEQFF.

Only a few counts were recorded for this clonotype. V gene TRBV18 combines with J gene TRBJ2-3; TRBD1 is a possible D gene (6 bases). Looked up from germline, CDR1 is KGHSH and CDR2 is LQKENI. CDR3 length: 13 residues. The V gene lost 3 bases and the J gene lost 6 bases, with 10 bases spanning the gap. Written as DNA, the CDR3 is TGTGCCAGCTCACCGCAGACAGGCGATACGCAGTATTTT. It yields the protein CASSPQTGDTQYF.